This T cell receptor (beta chain) is drawn from a study of T cells after somatic rescue of genetic block. This CDR3 contains 13 residues. V lost 8 bases to trimming and J lost 0 bases, with 11 bases between them. CDR1 and CDR2 (germline): MDHEN, SYDVKM. Clones were sequenced by immunoSEQ multiplex PCR, and TCRdb holds only the in-frame ones, with some missing. The repertoire consists of about 88,000 clones, with over 80% occurring once and the leading ten covering approximately 1.5%. This TCR was sampled from a young woman. Sequenced input: peripheral blood mononuclear cells (PBMCs). The chain recombines TRBV28 with TRBJ2-7; D perhaps matches TRBD1 (6 bases). The CDR3 nucleotides read TGTGCCAGCGGGGGCGGCAGCTCCTACGAGCAGTACTTC. Amino acids: CASGGGSSYEQYF.